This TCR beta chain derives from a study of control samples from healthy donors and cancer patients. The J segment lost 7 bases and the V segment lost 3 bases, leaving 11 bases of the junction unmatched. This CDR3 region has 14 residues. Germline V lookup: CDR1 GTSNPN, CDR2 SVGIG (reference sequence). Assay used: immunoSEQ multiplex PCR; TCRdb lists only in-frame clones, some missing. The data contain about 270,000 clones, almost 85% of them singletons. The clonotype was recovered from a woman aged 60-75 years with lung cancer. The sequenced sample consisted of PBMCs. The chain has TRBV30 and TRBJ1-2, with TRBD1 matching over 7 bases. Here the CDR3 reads CAWRLIGGAFGYTF. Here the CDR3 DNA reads TGTGCCTGGAGACTCATAGGGGGCGCTTTTGGCTACACCTTC. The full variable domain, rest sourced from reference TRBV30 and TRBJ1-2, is SQTIHQWPATLVQPVGSPLSLECTVEGTSNPNLYWYRQAAGRGLQLLFYSVGIGQISSEVPQNLSASRPQDRQFILSSKKLLLSDSGFYLCAWRLIGGAFGYTFGSGTRLTVV.